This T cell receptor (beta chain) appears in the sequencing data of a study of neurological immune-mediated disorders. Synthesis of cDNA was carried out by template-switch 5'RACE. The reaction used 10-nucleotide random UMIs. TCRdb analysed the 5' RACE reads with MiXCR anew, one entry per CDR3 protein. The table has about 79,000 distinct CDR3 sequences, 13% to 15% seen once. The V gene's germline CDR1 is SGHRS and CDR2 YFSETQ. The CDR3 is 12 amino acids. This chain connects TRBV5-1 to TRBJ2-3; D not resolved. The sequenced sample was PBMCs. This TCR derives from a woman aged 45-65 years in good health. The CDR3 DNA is TGCTCCATCAGCTCTGGCACAGATACGCAGTATTTT. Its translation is CSISSGTDTQYF.